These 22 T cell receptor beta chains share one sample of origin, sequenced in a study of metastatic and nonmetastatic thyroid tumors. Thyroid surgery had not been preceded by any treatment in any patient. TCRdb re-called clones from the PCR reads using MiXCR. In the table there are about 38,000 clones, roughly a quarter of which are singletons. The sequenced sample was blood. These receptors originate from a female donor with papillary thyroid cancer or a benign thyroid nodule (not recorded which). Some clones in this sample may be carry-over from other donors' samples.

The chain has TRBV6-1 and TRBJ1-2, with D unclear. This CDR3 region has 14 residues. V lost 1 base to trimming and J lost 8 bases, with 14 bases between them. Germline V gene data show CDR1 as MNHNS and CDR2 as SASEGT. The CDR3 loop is CASSEDPAFTGYTF. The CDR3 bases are TGTGCCAGCAGTGAAGATCCCGCATTTACGGGCTACACCTTC.

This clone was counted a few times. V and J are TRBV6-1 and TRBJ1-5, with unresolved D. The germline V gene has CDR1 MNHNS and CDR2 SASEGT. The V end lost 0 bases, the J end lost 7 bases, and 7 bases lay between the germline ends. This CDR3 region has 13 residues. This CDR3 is CASSEAELQPQHF. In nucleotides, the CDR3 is TGTGCCAGCAGTGAAGCTGAGCTCCAGCCCCAGCATTTT.

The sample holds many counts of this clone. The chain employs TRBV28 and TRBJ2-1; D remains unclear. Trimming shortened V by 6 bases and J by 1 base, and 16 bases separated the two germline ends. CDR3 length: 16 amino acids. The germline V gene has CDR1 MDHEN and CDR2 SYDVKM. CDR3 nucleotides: TGTGCCAGCAGCCAAGGCATGCCCTATTCCTACAATGAGCAGTTCTTC. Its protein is CASSQGMPYSYNEQFF.

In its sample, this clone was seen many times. The CDR3 DNA is TGTGCCAGCAGTGTCTTTACGGGAAGGGAGCAGTACTTC. It yields the protein CASSVFTGREQYF. J is TRBJ2-7 and V is TRBV2; weak D call: TRBD2 (5 bases). This CDR3 has 13 residues. Per the germline V gene, CDR1 is SNHLY and CDR2 is FYNNEI. V lost 4 bases to trimming and J lost 7 bases, with 14 bases between them.

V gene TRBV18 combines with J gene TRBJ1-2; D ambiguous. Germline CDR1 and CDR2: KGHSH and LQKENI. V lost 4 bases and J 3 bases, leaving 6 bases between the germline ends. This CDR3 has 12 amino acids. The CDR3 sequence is CASSRQDYGYTF. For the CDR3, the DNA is TGTGCCAGCTCACGTCAGGACTATGGCTACACCTTC.

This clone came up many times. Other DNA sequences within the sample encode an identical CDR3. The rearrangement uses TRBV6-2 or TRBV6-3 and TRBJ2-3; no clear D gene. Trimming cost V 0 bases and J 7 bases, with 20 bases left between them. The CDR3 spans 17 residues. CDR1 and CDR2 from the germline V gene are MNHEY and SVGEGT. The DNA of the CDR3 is TGTGCCAGCAGTTACTCTGGCAGGTCATACCCGACGTATACGCAGTATTTT. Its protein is CASSYSGRSYPTYTQYF.

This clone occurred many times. CDR3 loop: CSAGAHSYNSPLHF. Written as DNA, the CDR3 is TGCAGTGCGGGGGCCCACTCCTATAATTCACCCCTCCACTTT. This chain joins TRBV20-1 and TRBJ1-6; TRBD1 is a possible D gene (6 bases). This CDR3 contains 14 residues. CDR1 is DFQATT, CDR2 SNEGSKA, per germline (reference sequence). Trimming left V 6 bases short and J 0 bases short, with 9 bases between.

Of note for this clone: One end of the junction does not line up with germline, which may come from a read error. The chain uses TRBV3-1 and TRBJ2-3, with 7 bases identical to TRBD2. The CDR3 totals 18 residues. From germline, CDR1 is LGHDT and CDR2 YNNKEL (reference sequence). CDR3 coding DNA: TGTGCCAGCAGCAAAGATCGCCGGACTAGAGGGAGTACAGATACGCAGTATTTT. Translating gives CASSKDRRTRGSTDTQYF.

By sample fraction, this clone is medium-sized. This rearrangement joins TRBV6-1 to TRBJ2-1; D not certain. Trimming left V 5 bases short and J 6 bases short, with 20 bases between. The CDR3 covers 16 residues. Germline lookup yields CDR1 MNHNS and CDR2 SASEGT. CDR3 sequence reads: CASSRETRLLSNEQFF. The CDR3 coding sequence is TGTGCCAGCAGTAGGGAAACGCGGTTGTTGAGCAATGAGCAGTTCTTC.

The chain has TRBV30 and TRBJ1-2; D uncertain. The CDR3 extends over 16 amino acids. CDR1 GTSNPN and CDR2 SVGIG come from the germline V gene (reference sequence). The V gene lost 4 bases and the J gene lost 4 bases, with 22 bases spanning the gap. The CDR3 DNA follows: TGTGCCTGGAAAGGTTGGGCAGCCGACCTTAGCTATGGCTACACCTTC. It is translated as CAWKGWAADLSYGYTF.

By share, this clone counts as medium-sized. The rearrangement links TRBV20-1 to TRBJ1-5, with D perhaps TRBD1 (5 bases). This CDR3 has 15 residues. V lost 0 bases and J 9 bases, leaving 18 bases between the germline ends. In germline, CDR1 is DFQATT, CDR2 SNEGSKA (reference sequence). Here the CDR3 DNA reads TGCAGTGCTAGAGAAGCCGGCGGGGACTCGTCGCCCCAGCATTTT. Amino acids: CSAREAGGDSSPQHF.

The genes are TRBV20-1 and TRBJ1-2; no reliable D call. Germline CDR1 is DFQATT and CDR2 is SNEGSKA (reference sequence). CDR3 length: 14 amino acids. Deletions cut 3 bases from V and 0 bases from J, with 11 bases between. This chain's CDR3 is CSASGHRANYGYTF. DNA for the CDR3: TGCAGTGCTAGTGGGCACCGAGCTAACTATGGCTACACCTTC.

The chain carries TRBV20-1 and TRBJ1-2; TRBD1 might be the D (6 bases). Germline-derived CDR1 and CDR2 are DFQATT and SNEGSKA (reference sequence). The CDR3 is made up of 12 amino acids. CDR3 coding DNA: TGCACCTTGGACAGTCGAGACCATTGCTACACCTTC. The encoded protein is CTLDSRDHCYTF.

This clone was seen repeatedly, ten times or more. The CDR3 spells CASRPEVLTDTQYF. In DNA, the CDR3 is TGCGCCAGCAGACCAGAGGTCCTCACAGATACGCAGTATTTT. V and J are TRBV5-1 and TRBJ2-3; no clear D gene. V lost 5 bases, J lost 2 bases, and 12 bases lay in between. The germline CDR1 and CDR2 sequences are SGHRS and YFSETQ. CDR3 size: 14 residues.

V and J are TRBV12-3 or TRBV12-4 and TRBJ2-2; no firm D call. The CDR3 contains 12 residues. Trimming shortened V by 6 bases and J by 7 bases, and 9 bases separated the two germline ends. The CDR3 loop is CASRPWVGELFF. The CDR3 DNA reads TGTGCCAGCAGACCATGGGTCGGGGAGCTGTTTTTT.

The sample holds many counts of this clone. The CDR3 reads CASSQMNLQGSRLASGANVLTF. The CDR3 DNA reads TGTGCCAGCAGCCAAATGAACTTACAGGGCAGCCGACTAGCTTCTGGGGCCAACGTCCTGACTTTC. The chain recombines TRBV3-1 with TRBJ2-6, with D perhaps TRBD2 (7 bases). The V gene lost 2 bases and the J gene lost 1 base, with 27 bases spanning the gap. Germline CDR1 reads LGHDT; CDR2 reads YNNKEL (reference sequence). The CDR3 sequence is 22 residues long.

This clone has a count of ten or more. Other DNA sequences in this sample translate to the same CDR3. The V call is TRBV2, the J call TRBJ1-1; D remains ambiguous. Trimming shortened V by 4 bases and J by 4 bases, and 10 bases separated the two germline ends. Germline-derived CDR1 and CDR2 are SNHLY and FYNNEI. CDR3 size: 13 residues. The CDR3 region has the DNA TGTGCCAGCAGTGTGGGTGATGGCACTGAAGCTTTCTTT. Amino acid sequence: CASSVGDGTEAFF.

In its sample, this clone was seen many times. CDR3 bases: TGTGCCAGCAGTTTAAGGGACAGGGGAGGAACTAATGAAAAACTGTTTTTT. Protein: CASSLRDRGGTNEKLFF. The genes are TRBV28 and TRBJ1-4; 10 bases match TRBD1. Germline trimming cut 2 bases from V and 1 base from J; bases unmatched to any gene: 4. CDR1 is MDHEN, CDR2 SYDVKM, per germline. This CDR3 has 17 residues.

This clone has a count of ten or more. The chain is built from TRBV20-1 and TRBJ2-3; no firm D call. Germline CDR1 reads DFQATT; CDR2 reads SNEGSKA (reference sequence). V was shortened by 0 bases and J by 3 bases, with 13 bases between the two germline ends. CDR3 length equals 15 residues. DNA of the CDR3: TGCAGTGCTAGAGATTACAGCGTTGGGACAGATACGCAGTATTTT. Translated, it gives CSARDYSVGTDTQYF.

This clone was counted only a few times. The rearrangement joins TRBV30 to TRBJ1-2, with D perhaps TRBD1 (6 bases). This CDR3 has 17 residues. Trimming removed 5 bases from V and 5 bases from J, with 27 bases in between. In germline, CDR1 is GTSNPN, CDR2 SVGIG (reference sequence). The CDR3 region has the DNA TGTGCCTGGGAGGACAGCCCAGTGACAGCAATTTCTTATGGCTACACCTTC. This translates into CAWEDSPVTAISYGYTF. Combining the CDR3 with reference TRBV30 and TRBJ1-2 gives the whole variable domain SQTIHQWPATLVQPVGSPLSLECTVEGTSNPNLYWYRQAAGRGLQLLFYSVGIGQISSEVPQNLSASRPQDRQFILSSKKLLLSDSGFYLCAWEDSPVTAISYGYTFGSGTRLTVV.

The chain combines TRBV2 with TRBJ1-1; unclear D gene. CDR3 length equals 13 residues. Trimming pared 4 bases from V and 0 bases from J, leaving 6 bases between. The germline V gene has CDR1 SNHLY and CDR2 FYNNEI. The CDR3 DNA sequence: TGTGCCAGCAGTGTTATGGTGAACACTGAAGCTTTCTTT. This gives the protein CASSVMVNTEAFF.

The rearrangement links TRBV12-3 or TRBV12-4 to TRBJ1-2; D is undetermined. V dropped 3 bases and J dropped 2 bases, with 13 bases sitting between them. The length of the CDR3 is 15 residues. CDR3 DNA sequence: TGTGCCAGCAGTTTCGGGAGGGTGATCAACTATGGCTACACCTTC. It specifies CASSFGRVINYGYTF.